The rows below give T cell receptor beta chains drawn from one sample of a study of regulatory T cells in long-lasting Graves disease. TCRdb re-analysed the multiplex PCR reads in MiXCR, keeping a single row per CDR3 protein. The data hold roughly 420,000 distinct CDR3 sequences, with around 15% observed a single time. This same sample was also part of a study on T cells in Graves' hyperthyroidism and ophthalmopathy.

The sequenced sample was peripheral blood mononuclear cells (PBMCs), obtained at new diagnosis, from a patient treated with antithyroid drugs. The receptors come from a woman between 45 and 65 years old with Graves disease. The CDR3 runs from the conserved cysteine through the conserved F or W. The order of the fields is V gene, clone size, CDR3 protein. Rows give clone size only sometimes, using once, few, many, or a class for an expanded clone.

V gene: TRBV10-1
clone size: NA
CDR3 protein: CASSEFRGTGELFF

V gene: TRBV12-3/TRBV12-4
clone size: few
CDR3 protein: CASSQAGGDYGYTF

V gene: TRBV3-1
clone size: NA
CDR3 protein: CASSESSSGSLTDTQYF

V gene: TRBV19
clone size: NA
CDR3 protein: CASSKGKGRPDTEAFF

V gene: TRBV7-2
clone size: many
CDR3 protein: CASSSAGATNEKLFF

V gene: TRBV29-1
clone size: NA
CDR3 protein: CSVDYRDHNEQFF

V gene: TRBV24-1
clone size: many
CDR3 protein: CATSDRDSILFFSNQPQHF

V gene: TRBV6-1
clone size: NA
CDR3 protein: CATLTRGGLGPDTQYF

V gene: TRBV6-5
clone size: many
CDR3 protein: CASSYTSGLSYEQYF

V gene: TRBV10-3
clone size: few
CDR3 protein: CAITSTGYNEQYF

V gene: TRBV20-1
clone size: few
CDR3 protein: CSASSGSTDYSPLHF

V gene: TRBV5-1
clone size: many
CDR3 protein: CASSPSVNTGELFF

V gene: TRBV5-5
clone size: few
CDR3 protein: CASSLITGGYQPQHF

V gene: TRBV5-1
clone size: many
CDR3 protein: CASAPTGDGTDTQYF

V gene: TRBV2
clone size: many
CDR3 protein: CASVSVMNEQYF

V gene: TRBV20-1
clone size: many
CDR3 protein: CSATQGEGGTQYF

V gene: TRBV7-6
clone size: many
CDR3 protein: CASSLAGGLSMNILF

V gene: TRBV28
clone size: many
CDR3 protein: CASSLPTESSSAAGGYNEQFF

V gene: TRBV28
clone size: many
CDR3 protein: CASSLGLMDTGELFF

V gene: TRBV5-6
clone size: few
CDR3 protein: CASSFQHSPLHF

V gene: TRBV9
clone size: NA
CDR3 protein: CASSASGRATDTQYF

V gene: TRBV27
clone size: many
CDR3 protein: CASSSGLAGEREVWQFF